The next 21 T cell receptor beta chains were all read from a single sample in a study of blood T cell repertoires in COVID-19. Clones were sequenced by immunoSEQ multiplex PCR, and TCRdb holds only the in-frame ones, with some missing. The sample yields a few hundred thousand clones, about 90% seen once. Sequencing used PBMCs or T cells enriched from blood (not recorded which). These receptors all come from a woman in her thirties who had recovered from COVID-19.

The chain is built from TRBV7-6 and TRBJ2-3, with TRBD2 identical over 9 bases. Germline V gene sequence: CDR1 SGHVS, CDR2 FNYEAQ. V shed 6 bases, J shed 3 bases, and the junction held 7 bases outside the gene matches. CDR3 length: 15 amino acids. CDR3 loop: CASRPLAGVTDTQYF. CDR3 nucleotides: TGTGCCAGCAGACCCTTAGCGGGGGTAACAGATACGCAGTATTTT.

A word on this clone: The sample carries other DNA sequences with the same CDR3. J is TRBJ2-5 and V is TRBV5-1, with D possibly being TRBD1 (6 bases). CDR1 is SGHRS, CDR2 YFSETQ, per germline. The CDR3 is made up of 14 amino acids. V gave up 4 bases and J gave up 0 bases, with 10 bases separating them. This CDR3 is CASSLTGNQETQYF. The CDR3 DNA sequence: TGCGCCAGCAGCCTTACAGGGAACCAAGAGACCCAGTACTTC.

This chain connects TRBV7-9 to TRBJ2-2; D is perhaps TRBD1 (6 bases). CDR1 and CDR2 from the germline V gene are SEHNR and FQNEAQ (reference sequence). The ends were cut back, 3 bases at V and 6 bases at J, with 11 bases in the middle. This CDR3 comprises 14 residues. CDR3 DNA: TGTGCCAGCAGCTTGCCAGGGGTAGCCGGGGAGCTGTTTTTT. This gives the protein CASSLPGVAGELFF. Based on the CDR3 plus reference TRBV7-9 and TRBJ2-2, the full variable domain is DTGVSQNPRHKITKRGQNVTFRCDPISEHNRLYWYRQTLGQGPEFLTYFQNEAQLEKSRLLSDRFSAERPKGSFSTLEIQRTEQGDSAMYLCASSLPGVAGELFFGEGSRLTVL.

The CDR3 loop is CASSPGLAEETQYF. The CDR3 nucleotides read TGTGCCAGCAGCCCGGGACTAGCGGAAGAGACCCAGTACTTC. V gene TRBV7-2 combines with J gene TRBJ2-5; 11 bases match TRBD2. The CDR3 is 14 amino acids. V was clipped by 5 bases and J by 3 bases; unmatched bases: 2. Germline CDR1 SGHTA, CDR2 FQGNSA.

The rearrangement links TRBV4-1 to TRBJ1-6; D possibly corresponds to TRBD1 (5 bases). Germline CDR1 and CDR2: MGHRA and YSYEKL. Trimming shortened V by 4 bases and J by 6 bases, and 13 bases separated the two germline ends. The CDR3 has 15 residues. CDR3 protein: CASSPRRGPNSPLHF. The CDR3 DNA follows: TGCGCCAGCAGCCCAAGAAGGGGCCCTAATTCACCCCTCCACTTT.

CDR3 nucleotides: TGTGCCAGTGGGGGCGGCGCAGAGGGGCGGTCGGTTAGCAATCAGCCCCAGCATTTT. Protein: CASGGGAEGRSVSNQPQHF. The genes are TRBV19 and TRBJ1-5; D perhaps matches TRBD1 (6 bases). Trimming stripped 8 bases from V and 0 bases from J, with 26 bases between. The CDR3 spans 19 residues. Germline lookup yields CDR1 LNHDA and CDR2 SQIVND (reference sequence).

The chain employs TRBV29-1 and TRBJ1-1; D is possibly TRBD1 (6 bases). Germline lookup yields CDR1 SQVTM and CDR2 ANQGSEA. V was shortened by 8 bases and J by 1 base, with 11 bases between the two germline ends. The CDR3 sequence is 12 residues long. The DNA for the CDR3 is TGCAGCCTACGGGGGGCGAACACTGAAGCTTTCTTT. Amino acids: CSLRGANTEAFF. The variable domain in full, with the rest retrieved from reference TRBV29-1 and TRBJ1-1, is SAVISQKPSRDICQRGTSLTIQCQVDSQVTMMFWYRQQPGQSLTLIATANQGSEATYESGFVIDKFPISRPNLTFSTLTVSNMSPEDSSIYLCSLRGANTEAFFGQGTRLTVV.

This clone was detected a few times. The chain combines TRBV12-3 or TRBV12-4 with TRBJ1-1; TRBD1 is a possible D gene (6 bases). Between the trimmed V and J ends, which lost 3 bases and 14 bases, there was a span of 16 bases. This CDR3 contains 12 residues. CDR3 DNA: TGTGCCAGCAGTTTTGGGGACATCGGGAACTTCTTT. It specifies CASSFGDIGNFF.

The genes are TRBV28 and TRBJ2-6; 13 bases line up with TRBD2. V dropped 4 bases and J dropped 0; count of bases not matched to a gene: 3. The CDR3 runs to 18 residues. The V gene's germline CDR1 is MDHEN and CDR2 SYDVKM. The CDR3 DNA is TGTGCCAGCAGTTCAGGGACTAGCGGGGTCTCTGGGGCCAACGTCCTGACTTTC. This translates into CASSSGTSGVSGANVLTF.

V and J are TRBV18 and TRBJ1-2; 7 bases fit TRBD1. The CDR3 totals 15 residues. Trimming removed 3 bases from V and 2 bases from J; junction bases left unmatched: 6. Germline values: CDR1 KGHSH, CDR2 LQKENI. CDR3 amino acids: CASSPFPGQNYGYTF. DNA of the CDR3: TGTGCCAGCTCACCGTTCCCGGGACAGAACTATGGCTACACCTTC.

V gene TRBV6-2 or TRBV6-3 combines with J gene TRBJ1-1, with TRBD1 as a possible D gene (5 bases). The CDR3 spans 15 residues. Germline values: CDR1 MNHEY, CDR2 SVGEGT. V lost 0 bases to trimming and J lost 13 bases, with 21 bases between them. This CDR3 is CASSYSSDSQIRGFF. The CDR3 DNA reads TGTGCCAGCAGTTACTCGTCCGACAGTCAAATCCGAGGTTTCTTT.

The rearrangement links TRBV4-2 to TRBJ1-1, with 9 positions matching TRBD1. V dropped 4 bases and J dropped 5; count of bases not matched to a gene: 11. CDR3 size: 16 residues. Germline CDR1 and CDR2: LGHNA and YNFKEQ. CDR3 protein: CASSPTGGAVRTEAFF. As DNA, the CDR3 is TGTGCCAGCAGCCCTACAGGGGGCGCCGTTCGGACTGAAGCTTTCTTT.

The chain combines TRBV5-5 with TRBJ1-3, with 7 bases identical to TRBD1. The V segment lost 0 bases and the J segment 9 bases; nucleotides outside the gene matches: 6. This CDR3 is 14 amino acids long. Germline V gene data show CDR1 as SGHKS and CDR2 as YYEKEE (reference sequence). The CDR3 is CASSLGRDSTTIYF. DNA for the CDR3: TGTGCCAGCAGCTTGGGACGGGACAGCACCACCATATATTTT.

This chain uses TRBV6-5 with TRBJ1-2; D not resolved. Germline V CDR1 and CDR2: MNHEY, SVGAGI. Trimming took 9 bases from V and 0 from J, leaving 11 bases between them. The CDR3 runs to 13 residues. CDR3 DNA: TGTGCCAGTCAAAACTCCTCTAACTATGGCTACACCTTC. It is translated as CASQNSSNYGYTF.

The chain joins TRBV5-1 to TRBJ1-4; D uncertain. V was trimmed by 0 bases and J by 0 bases, leaving 9 bases between them. In germline, CDR1 is SGHRS, CDR2 YFSETQ. CDR3 length: 16 residues. CDR3 amino acids: CASSLDGDSTNEKLFF. CDR3 in DNA: TGCGCCAGCAGCTTGGACGGAGACTCAACTAATGAAAAACTGTTTTTT.

The J gene is TRBJ1-1, the V gene TRBV11-2; D is undetermined. Germline V gives CDR1 SGHAT, CDR2 FQNNGV. The CDR3 contains 16 residues. V gave up 0 bases and J gave up 1 base, with 12 bases separating them. CDR3 residues: CASSLEFGSRNTEAFF. The CDR3 DNA reads TGTGCCAGCAGCTTAGAATTCGGGAGCCGGAACACTGAAGCTTTCTTT.

CDR3 residues: CASEGTAGNTIYF. CDR3 bases: TGTGCCAGCGAGGGGACAGCAGGAAACACCATATATTTT. The J gene is TRBJ1-3, the V gene TRBV5-5; 7 bases map to TRBD1. Losses at the gene ends were 7 bases for V and 4 bases for J; bases not matched to a gene: 5. The CDR3 is made up of 13 amino acids. Per germline, CDR1 SGHKS and CDR2 YYEKEE (reference sequence).

The chain carries TRBV7-2 and TRBJ2-6, with D maybe TRBD1 (6 bases). Trimming removed 8 bases from V and 4 bases from J, with 21 bases in between. CDR3 length equals 17 residues. The germline V gene encodes CDR1 SGHTA and CDR2 FQGNSA. DNA for the CDR3: TGTGCCAGCGGACCGGGACATAGGATCAGGGGGGCCAACGTCCTGACTTTC. Amino acids: CASGPGHRIRGANVLTF.

With respect to this clone: One junction end disagrees with the germline gene, perhaps due to a read error. The genes are TRBV11-2 and TRBJ2-7; 9 bases agree with TRBD2. The CDR3 contains 13 residues. CDR1 and CDR2 (germline): SGHAT, FQNNGV. The CDR3 DNA follows: TGTGCCAGCAGCTTAGCACAGATAGCGGGGGACGACTTC. Translation gives CASSLAQIAGDDF.

This clone was seen once. This chain links TRBV11-3 with TRBJ2-2; 10 bases map to TRBD1. The CDR3 loop spans 15 amino acids. V dropped 5 bases and J dropped 3; count of bases not matched to a gene: 3. Germline CDR1 SGHNT, CDR2 YENEEA. The DNA for the CDR3 is TGTGCCAGCAGCCTCGGGACAGGGGACACCGGGGAGCTGTTTTTT. Translating gives CASSLGTGDTGELFF.

The CDR3 bases are TGTGCCAGCAAGACGGGACTAGCGGGGGGCCCTGATACGCAGTATTTT. It is translated as CASKTGLAGGPDTQYF. The genes are TRBV2 and TRBJ2-3, with TRBD2 matching over 15 bases. The V segment lost 7 bases and the J segment 6 bases; nucleotides outside the gene matches: 8. The CDR3 loop spans 16 amino acids. In germline, CDR1 is SNHLY, CDR2 FYNNEI.